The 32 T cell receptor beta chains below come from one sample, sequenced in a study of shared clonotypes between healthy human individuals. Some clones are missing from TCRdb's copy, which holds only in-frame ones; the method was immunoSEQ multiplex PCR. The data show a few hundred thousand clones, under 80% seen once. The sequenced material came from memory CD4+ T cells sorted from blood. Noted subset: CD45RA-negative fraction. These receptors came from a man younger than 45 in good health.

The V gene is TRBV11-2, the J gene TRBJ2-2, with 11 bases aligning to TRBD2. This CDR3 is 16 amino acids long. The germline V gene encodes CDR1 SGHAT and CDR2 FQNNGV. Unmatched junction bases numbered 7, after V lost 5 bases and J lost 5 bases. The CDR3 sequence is CASSPDGLAGTGELFF. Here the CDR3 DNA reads TGTGCCAGCAGCCCCGACGGACTAGCGGGTACCGGGGAGCTGTTTTTT.

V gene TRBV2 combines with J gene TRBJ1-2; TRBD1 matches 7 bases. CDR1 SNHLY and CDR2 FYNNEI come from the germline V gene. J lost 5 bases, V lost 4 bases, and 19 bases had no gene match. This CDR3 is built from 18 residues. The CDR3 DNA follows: TGTGCCAGCAGTGTTTCTGGGGGACAGACTTCGGGACCTTATGGCTACACCTTC. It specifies CASSVSGGQTSGPYGYTF. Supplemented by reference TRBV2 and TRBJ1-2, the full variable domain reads EPEVTQTPSHQVTQMGQEVILRCVPISNHLYFYWYRQILGQKVEFLVSFYNNEISEKSEIFDDQFSVERPDGSNFTLKIRSTKLEDSAMYFCASSVSGGQTSGPYGYTFGSGTRLTVV.

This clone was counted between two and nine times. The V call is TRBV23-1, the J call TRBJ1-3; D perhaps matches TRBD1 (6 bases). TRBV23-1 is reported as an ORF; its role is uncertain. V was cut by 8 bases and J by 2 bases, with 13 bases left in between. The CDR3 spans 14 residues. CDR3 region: CASVGTRTGNTIYF. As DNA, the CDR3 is TGCGCCAGCGTGGGGACAAGAACTGGAAACACCATATATTTT.

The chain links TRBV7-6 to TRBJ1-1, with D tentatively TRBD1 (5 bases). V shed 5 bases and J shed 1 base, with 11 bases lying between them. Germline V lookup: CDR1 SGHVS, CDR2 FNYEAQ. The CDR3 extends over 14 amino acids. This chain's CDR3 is CASSEGGANTEAFF. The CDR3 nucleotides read TGTGCCAGCAGCGAGGGTGGGGCGAACACTGAAGCTTTCTTT. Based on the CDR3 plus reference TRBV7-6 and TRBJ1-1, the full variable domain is GAGVSQSPRYKVTKRGQDVALRCDPISGHVSLYWYRQALGQGPEFLTYFNYEAQQDKSGLPNDRFSAERPEGSISTLTIQRTEQRDSAMYRCASSEGGANTEAFFGQGTRLTVV.

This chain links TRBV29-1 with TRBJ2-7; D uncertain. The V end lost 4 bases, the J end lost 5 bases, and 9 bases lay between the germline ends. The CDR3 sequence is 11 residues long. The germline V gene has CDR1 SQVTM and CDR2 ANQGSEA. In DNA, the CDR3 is TGCAGCGTTGCTAGGGCCCACGAGCAGTACTTC. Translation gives CSVARAHEQYF.

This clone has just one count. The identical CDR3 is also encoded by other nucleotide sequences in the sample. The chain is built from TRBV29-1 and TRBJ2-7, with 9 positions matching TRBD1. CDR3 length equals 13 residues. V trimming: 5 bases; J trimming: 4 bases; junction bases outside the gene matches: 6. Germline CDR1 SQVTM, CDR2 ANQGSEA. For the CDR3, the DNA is TGCAGCGTTAGGGGACAGGGTAGGTACGAGCAGTACTTC. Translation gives CSVRGQGRYEQYF.

The CDR3 is CASSASPRWDEQYF. DNA of the CDR3: TGTGCCAGCAGCGCCTCCCCAAGGTGGGACGAGCAGTACTTC. The chain combines TRBV9 with TRBJ2-7; no firm D call. The germline V and J ends were trimmed by 3 bases and 5 bases, with 15 bases remaining between them. The germline V gene encodes CDR1 SGDLS and CDR2 YYNGEE. The CDR3 spans 14 residues.

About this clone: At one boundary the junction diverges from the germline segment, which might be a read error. For the CDR3, the DNA is TGCGCCAGCAGCTTGGGCAGGGGGAACGCTGAAGCTTTCTTT. It encodes CASSLGRGNAEAFF. This chain uses TRBV5-1 with TRBJ1-1; 7 bases fit TRBD1. The CDR3 extends over 14 amino acids. CDR1 and CDR2 (germline): SGHRS, YFSETQ.

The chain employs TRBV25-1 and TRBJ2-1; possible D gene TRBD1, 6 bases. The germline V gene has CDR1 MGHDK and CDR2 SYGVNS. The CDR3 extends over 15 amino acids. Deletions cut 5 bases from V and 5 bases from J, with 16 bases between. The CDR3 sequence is CASSKGGWGHNEQFF. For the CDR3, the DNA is TGTGCCAGCAGTAAAGGGGGTTGGGGCCACAATGAGCAGTTCTTC. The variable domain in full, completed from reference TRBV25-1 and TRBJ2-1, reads EADIYQTPRYLVIGTGKKITLECSQTMGHDKMYWYQQDPGMELHLIHYSYGVNSTEKGDLSSESTVSRIRTEHFPLTLESARPSHTSQYLCASSKGGWGHNEQFFGPGTRLTVL.

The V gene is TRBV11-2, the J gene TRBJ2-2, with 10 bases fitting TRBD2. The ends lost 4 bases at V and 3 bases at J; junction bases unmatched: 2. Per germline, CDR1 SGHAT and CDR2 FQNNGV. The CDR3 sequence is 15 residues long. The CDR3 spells CASSYTSGDTGELFF. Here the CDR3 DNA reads TGTGCCAGCAGCTATACTAGCGGGGACACCGGGGAGCTGTTTTTT. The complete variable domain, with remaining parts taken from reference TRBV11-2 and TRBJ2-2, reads EAGVAQSPRYKIIEKRQSVAFWCNPISGHATLYWYQQILGQGPKLLIQFQNNGVVDDSQLPKDRFSAERLKGVDSTLKIQPAKLEDSAVYLCASSYTSGDTGELFFGEGSRLTVL.

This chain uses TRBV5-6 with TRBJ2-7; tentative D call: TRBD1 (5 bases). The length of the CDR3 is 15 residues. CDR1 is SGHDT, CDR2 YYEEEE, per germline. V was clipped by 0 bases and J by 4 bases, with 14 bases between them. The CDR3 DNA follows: TGTGCCAGCAGCTTGGTGGATGGGGCTATATACGAGCAGTACTTC. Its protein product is CASSLVDGAIYEQYF.

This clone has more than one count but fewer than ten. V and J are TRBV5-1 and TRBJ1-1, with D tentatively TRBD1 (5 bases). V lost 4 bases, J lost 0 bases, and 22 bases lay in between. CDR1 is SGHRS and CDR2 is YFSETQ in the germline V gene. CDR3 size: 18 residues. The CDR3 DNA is TGCGCCAGCAGCCCGGGGGAGCGGCACTTGAGCATGAACACTGAAGCTTTCTTT. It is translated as CASSPGERHLSMNTEAFF.

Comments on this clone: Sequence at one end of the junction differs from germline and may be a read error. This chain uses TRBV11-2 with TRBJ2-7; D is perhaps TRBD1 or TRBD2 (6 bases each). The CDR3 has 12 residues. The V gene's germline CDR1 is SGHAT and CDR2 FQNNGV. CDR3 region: CASSNSGAGRDF. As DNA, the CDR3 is TGTGCCAGCAGCAACTCGGGGGCAGGTCGGGATTTC.

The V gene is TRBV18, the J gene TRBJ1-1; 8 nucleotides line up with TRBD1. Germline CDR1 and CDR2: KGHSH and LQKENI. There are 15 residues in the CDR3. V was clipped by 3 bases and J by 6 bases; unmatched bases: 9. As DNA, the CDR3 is TGTGCCAGCTCACCCAGAACAGGGGGGTCCGCTGAAGCTTTCTTT. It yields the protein CASSPRTGGSAEAFF.

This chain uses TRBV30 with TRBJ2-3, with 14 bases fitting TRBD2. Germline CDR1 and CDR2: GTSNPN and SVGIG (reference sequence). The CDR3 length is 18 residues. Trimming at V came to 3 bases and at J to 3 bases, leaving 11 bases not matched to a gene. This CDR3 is CAWRQTPGLAGVTDTQYF. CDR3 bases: TGTGCCTGGAGGCAAACACCGGGACTAGCGGGAGTGACAGATACGCAGTATTTT.

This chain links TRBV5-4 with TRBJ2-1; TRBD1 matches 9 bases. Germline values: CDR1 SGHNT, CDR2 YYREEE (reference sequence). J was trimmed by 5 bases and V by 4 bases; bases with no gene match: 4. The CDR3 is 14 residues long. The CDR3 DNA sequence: TGTGCCAGCAGCCAAAGGACAGGGGACAATGAGCAGTTCTTC. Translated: CASSQRTGDNEQFF.

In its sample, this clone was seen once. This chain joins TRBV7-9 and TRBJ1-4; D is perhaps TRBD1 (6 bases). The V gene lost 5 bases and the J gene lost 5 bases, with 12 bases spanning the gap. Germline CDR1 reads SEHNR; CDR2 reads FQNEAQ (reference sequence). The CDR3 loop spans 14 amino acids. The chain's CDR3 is CASSLRTDNEKLFF. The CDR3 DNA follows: TGTGCCAGCAGCCTCCGGACAGACAATGAAAAACTGTTTTTT. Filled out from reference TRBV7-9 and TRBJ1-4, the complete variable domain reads DTGVSQNPRHKITKRGQNVTFRCDPISEHNRLYWYRQTLGQGPEFLTYFQNEAQLEKSRLLSDRFSAERPKGSFSTLEIQRTEQGDSAMYLCASSLRTDNEKLFFGSGTQLSVL.

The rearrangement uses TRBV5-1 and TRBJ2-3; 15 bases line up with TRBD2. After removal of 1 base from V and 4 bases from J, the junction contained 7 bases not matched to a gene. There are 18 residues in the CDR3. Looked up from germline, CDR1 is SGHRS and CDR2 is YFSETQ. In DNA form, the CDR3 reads TGCGCCAGCAGCTTGTCCGCCAGGACTAGCGGGAGGGCAGATACGCAGTATTTT. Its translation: CASSLSARTSGRADTQYF.

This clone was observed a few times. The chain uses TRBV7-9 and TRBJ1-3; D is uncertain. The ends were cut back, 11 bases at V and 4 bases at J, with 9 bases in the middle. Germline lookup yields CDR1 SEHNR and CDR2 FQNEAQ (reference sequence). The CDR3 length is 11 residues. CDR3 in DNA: TGTGCCTCCCAAGCCGGAAACACCATATATTTT. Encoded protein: CASQAGNTIYF.

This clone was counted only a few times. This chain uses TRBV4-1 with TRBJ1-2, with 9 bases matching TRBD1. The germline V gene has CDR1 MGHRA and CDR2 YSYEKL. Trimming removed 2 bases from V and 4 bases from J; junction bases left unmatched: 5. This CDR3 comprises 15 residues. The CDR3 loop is CASSQPLDRGYGYTF. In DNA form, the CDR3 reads TGCGCCAGCAGCCAACCGCTGGACAGGGGCTATGGCTACACCTTC.

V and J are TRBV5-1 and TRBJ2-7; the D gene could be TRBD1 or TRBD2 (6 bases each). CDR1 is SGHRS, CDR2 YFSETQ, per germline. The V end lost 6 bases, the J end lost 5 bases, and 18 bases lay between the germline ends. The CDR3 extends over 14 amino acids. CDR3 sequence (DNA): TGCGCCAGCACCCTAGGGGCAGGGGAGGACGAGCAGTACTTC. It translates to CASTLGAGEDEQYF. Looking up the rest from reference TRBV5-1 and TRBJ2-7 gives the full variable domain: KAGVTQTPRYLIKTRGQQVTLSCSPISGHRSVSWYQQTPGQGLQFLFEYFSETQRNKGNFPGRFSGRQFSNSRSEMNVSTLELGDSALYLCASTLGAGEDEQYFGPGTRLTVT.

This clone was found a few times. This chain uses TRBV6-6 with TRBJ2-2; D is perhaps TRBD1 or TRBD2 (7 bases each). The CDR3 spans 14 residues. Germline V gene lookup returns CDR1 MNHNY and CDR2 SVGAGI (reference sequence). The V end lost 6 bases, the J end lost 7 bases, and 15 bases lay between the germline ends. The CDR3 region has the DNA TGTGCCAGCAGGCGCACAGGGGAGGGCGGGGAGCTGTTTTTT. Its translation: CASRRTGEGGELFF.

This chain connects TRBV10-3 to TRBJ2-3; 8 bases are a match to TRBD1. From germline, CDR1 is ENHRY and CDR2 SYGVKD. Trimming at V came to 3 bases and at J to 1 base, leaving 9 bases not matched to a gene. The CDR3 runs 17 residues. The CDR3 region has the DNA TGTGCCATCAGTGACCACCTACCGGGACAGGGCACAGATACGCAGTATTTT. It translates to CAISDHLPGQGTDTQYF.

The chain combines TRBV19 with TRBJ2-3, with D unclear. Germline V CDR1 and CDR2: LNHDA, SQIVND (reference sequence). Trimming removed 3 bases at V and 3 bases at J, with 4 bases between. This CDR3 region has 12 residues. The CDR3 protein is CASSMVTDTQYF. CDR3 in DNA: TGTGCCAGTAGTATGGTAACAGATACGCAGTATTTT.

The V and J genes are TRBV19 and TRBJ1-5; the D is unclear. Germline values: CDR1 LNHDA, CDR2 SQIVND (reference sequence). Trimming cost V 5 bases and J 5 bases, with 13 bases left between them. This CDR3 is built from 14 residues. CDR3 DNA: TGTGCCAGTAGTCTCCGGACGGGCGATCAGCCCCAGCATTTT. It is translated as CASSLRTGDQPQHF.

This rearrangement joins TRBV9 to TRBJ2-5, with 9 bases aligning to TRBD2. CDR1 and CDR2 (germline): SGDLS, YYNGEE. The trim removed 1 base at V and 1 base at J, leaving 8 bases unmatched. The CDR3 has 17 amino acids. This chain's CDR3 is CASSVTPLAGTQETQYF. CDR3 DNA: TGTGCCAGCAGCGTAACCCCGCTAGCGGGGACCCAAGAGACCCAGTACTTC.

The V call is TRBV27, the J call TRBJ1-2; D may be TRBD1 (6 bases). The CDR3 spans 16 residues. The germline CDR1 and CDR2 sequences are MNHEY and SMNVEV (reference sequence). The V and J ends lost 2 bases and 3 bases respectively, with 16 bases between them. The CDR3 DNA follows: TGTGCCAGCAGTTTAAGTTGGGACATAAAGGACTATGGCTACACCTTC. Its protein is CASSLSWDIKDYGYTF.

The CDR3 protein is CASSLHSGSGSQYF. The CDR3 coding sequence is TGTGCCAGCAGCTTACACAGCGGTAGTGGGTCCCAGTACTTC. The J gene is TRBJ2-5, the V gene TRBV11-2; D might be TRBD2 (5 bases). This CDR3 has 14 residues. V gave up 2 bases and J gave up 9 bases, with 16 bases separating them. CDR1 SGHAT and CDR2 FQNNGV come from the germline V gene.

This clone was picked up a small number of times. CDR3 residues: CASSLTPAGTSGELFF. Written as DNA, the CDR3 is TGTGCCAGCAGCTTAACTCCAGCGGGAACCTCCGGGGAGCTGTTTTTT. The J gene is TRBJ2-2, the V gene TRBV7-2, with 7 nucleotides matching TRBD2. The CDR3 runs 16 residues. V dropped 2 bases and J dropped 6; count of bases not matched to a gene: 9. Germline CDR1 is SGHTA and CDR2 is FQGNSA.

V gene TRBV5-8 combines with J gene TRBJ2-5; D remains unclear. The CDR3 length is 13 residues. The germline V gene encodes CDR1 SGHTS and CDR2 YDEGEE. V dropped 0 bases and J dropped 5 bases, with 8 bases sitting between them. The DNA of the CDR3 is TGTGCCAGCAGCTTGGTGATGGGGGAGACCCAGTACTTC. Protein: CASSLVMGETQYF.

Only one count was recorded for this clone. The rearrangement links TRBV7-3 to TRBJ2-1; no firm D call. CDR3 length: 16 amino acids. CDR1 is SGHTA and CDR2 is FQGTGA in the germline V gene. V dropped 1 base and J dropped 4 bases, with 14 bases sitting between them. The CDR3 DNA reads TGTGCCAGCAGCTTAATGCCTGGCCCCGCATACAATGAGCAGTTCTTC. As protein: CASSLMPGPAYNEQFF.

DNA of the CDR3: TGTGCCAGCAGTTTCCACGGATCCTACGAGCAGTACTTC. This codes for CASSFHGSYEQYF. V usage is TRBV27 and J usage is TRBJ2-7; D remains ambiguous. Germline lookup yields CDR1 MNHEY and CDR2 SMNVEV (reference sequence). The V and J ends lost 3 bases and 1 base respectively, with 7 bases between them. The CDR3 has 13 amino acids.